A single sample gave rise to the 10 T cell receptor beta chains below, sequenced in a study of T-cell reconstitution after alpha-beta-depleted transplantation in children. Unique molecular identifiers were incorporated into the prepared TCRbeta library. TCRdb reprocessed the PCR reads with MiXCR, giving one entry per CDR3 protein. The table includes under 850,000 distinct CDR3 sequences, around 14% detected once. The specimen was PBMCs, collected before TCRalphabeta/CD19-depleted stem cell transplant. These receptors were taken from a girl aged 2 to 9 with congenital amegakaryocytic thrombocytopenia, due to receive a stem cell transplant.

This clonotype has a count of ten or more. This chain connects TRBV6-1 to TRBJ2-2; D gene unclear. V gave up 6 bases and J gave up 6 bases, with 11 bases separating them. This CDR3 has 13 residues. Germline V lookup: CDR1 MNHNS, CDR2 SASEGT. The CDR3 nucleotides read TGTGCCAGCAGCCCCCGGCTGGCCGGGGAGCTGTTTTTT. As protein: CASSPRLAGELFF.

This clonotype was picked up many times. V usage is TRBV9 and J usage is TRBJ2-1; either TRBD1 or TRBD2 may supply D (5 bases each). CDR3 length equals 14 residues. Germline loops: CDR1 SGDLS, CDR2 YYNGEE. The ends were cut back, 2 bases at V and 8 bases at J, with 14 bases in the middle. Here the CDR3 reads CASSVWGLIDEQFF. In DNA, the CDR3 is TGTGCCAGCAGCGTGTGGGGGTTAATTGATGAGCAGTTCTTC.

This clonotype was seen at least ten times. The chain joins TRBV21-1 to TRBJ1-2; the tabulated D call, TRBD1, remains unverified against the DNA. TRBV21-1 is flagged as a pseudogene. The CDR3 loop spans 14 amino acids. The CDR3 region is CASSDGGEGYGYTF. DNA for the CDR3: TGTGCCAGCAGCGACGGGGGCGAGGGCTATGGCTACACCTTC.

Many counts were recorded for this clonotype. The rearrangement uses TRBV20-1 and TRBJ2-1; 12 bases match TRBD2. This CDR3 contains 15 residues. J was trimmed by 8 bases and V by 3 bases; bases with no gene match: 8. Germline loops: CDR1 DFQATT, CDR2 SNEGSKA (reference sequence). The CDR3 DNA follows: TGCAGTGCTAGGCCACTAGCGGGGGGTTTGGATGAGCAGTTCTTC. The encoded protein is CSARPLAGGLDEQFF.

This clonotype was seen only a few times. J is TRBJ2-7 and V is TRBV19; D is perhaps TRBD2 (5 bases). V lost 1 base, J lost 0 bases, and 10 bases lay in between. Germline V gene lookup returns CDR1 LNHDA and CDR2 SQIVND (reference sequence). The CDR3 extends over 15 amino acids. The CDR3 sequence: CASSIGGSSSYEQYF. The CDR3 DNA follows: TGTGCCAGTAGTATAGGTGGGAGTTCCTCCTACGAGCAGTACTTC.

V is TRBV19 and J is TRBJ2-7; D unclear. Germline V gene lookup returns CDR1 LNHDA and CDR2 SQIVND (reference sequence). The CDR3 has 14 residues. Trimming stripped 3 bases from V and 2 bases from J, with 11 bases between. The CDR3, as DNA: TGTGCCAGTAGTATTCAGGCGCCGGCCTACGAGCAGTACTTC. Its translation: CASSIQAPAYEQYF.

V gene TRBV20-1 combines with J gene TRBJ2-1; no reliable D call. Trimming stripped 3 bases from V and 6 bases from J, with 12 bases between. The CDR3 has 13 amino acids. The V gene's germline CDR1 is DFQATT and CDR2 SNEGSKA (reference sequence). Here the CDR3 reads CSARQYNSNEQFF. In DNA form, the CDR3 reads TGCAGTGCTAGGCAGTACAACTCCAATGAGCAGTTCTTC.

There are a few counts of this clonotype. The CDR3 reads CASSLPWRPSYNEQFF. DNA for the CDR3: TGTGCCAGCAGCTTACCCTGGCGCCCCTCCTACAATGAGCAGTTCTTC. The genes are TRBV7-2 and TRBJ2-1; D is unresolved. V was pared by 2 bases and J by 0 bases, with 11 bases between. The CDR3 loop spans 16 amino acids. CDR1 and CDR2 (germline): SGHTA, FQGNSA.

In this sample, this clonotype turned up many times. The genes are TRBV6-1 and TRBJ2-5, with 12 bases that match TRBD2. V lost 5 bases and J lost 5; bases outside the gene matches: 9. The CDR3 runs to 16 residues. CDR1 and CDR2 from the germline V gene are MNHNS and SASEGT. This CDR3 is CASSQTGTSGYETQYF. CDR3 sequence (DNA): TGTGCCAGCAGTCAAACCGGGACTAGCGGGTACGAGACCCAGTACTTC.

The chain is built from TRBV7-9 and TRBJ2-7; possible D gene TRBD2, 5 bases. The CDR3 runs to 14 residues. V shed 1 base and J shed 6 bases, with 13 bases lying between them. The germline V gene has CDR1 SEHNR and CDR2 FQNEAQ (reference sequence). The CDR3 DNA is TGTGCCAGCAGCTTAGATAGTACTAGGGTCGAGCAGTACTTC. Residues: CASSLDSTRVEQYF.